The following is a T cell receptor beta chain sequence with its context. It has no known antigen specificity. There are no base qualities to consult, and no much larger clone falls within one base. This sample stems from a study of blood T cell repertoires in COVID-19 (dated by TCRdb to between 2020 and 2021). Describing the broader study: Samples covering the acute and convalescent phases of COVID-19 were provided by collaborators in the United States, Italy and Spain. Subjects who had been exposed to COVID-19, were actively infected with it, or had recovered from it provided the deeply sampled blood TCRbeta repertoires that made up the dataset. Where HLA class I and class II types were available, the types were taken from metadata supplied by the sample provider, not from assay-based typing. Samples were obtained from the ongoing ImmuneRACE study (first 160 participants) and from over 1,000 subjects provided by 6 global collaborators. The repertoires were released in a freely available public database meant as a resource for research on the immune response to SARS-CoV-2. The prospective study material was composed of cDNA or gDNA derived from T cells, B-cell-depleted T cells, or PBMCs. Nearly every sample came with metadata listing a de-identified subject ID, COVID-19 status, age in years and sex. Overall study results and their limits: How much clinical and demographic metadata was included differed by source and by participant, and the metadata was provided uncurated.

TCRbeta CDR3 regions were amplified from genomic DNA by means of the immunoSEQ Assay, a bias-controlled multiplex PCR. In the source study's methods: The number of nucleated cells in each sample was estimated by amplification of reference gene primers within the assay. To quantify the absolute abundance of each unique TCRbeta CDR3 rearrangement, sequence reads were collapsed and filtered. For each sample, productive Simpson clonality was calculated as the square root of Simpson's diversity index across productive rearrangements. Here the immuneACCESS table is served through TCRdb, limited to in-frame sequences with V and J called. Missing clones are a known gap in these copies; in checked studies unresolved V genes cover under half, and the rest lacks a known reason. For V, J and clone size, that table is used; D and trimming come from the DNA. The sample contains about 190,000 clones, approximately 78% of them found a single time. The ten most abundant clones make up 12% of the sample.

At one collaborating source in Seattle, patients were enrolled during active infection and were followed longitudinally through the course of disease. Each collaborating institution followed its own protocols to collect whole blood in K2EDTA tubes. For TCRbeta analysis, collaborator samples were shipped as frozen whole blood, as isolated PBMCs, or as DNA extracted from either sample type. This receptor was identified in an elderly woman with COVID-19, enrolled during active disease. The specimen was peripheral blood.

The CDR3 reads as follows: CASSLTDNQPQHF. The DNA sequence is TGTGCCAGCAGCTTGACAGACAATCAGCCCCAGCATTTT. The V and J genes are TRBV5-5 and TRBJ1-5, with the identity of the D gene unclear. The CDR3 spans 13 residues, from the cysteine through the phenylalanine. The sequence is cut down to CDR3 DNA, 39 bases in frame from base 1. V is reduced by 1 base and J by 3 bases, leaving a spacing of 5 bases between them. CDR1 SGHKS and CDR2 YYEKEE are derived from the germline V gene (reference sequence). Extended through the reference TRBV5-5 and TRBJ1-5 proteins, this CDR3 yields the full variable domain: DAGVTQSPTHLIKTRGQQVTLRCSPISGHKSVSWYQQVLGQGPQFIFQYYEKEERGRGNFPDRFSARQFPNYSSELNVNALLLGDSALYLCASSLTDNQPQHFGDGTRLSIL.